The clone carrying this T cell receptor (beta chain) was detected many times. The target antigen is unknown. One entry per CDR3 protein, called by TCRdb with MiXCR from the reads. The data show hundreds of thousands of distinct CDR3 sequences, 30% to 40% seen once. The V gene end was trimmed by 6 bases and the J gene end by 0 bases; junction bases not matched to a gene: 4. Per the germline V gene, CDR1 is MNHNS and CDR2 is SASEGT. The CDR3 sequence is 15 residues long. The data were taken from a study of T cell repertoires in cytomegalovirus infection. Study in general: The study used recently identified HLA-C-restricted and well-studied HLA-B-restricted CMV epitopes.

Findings and caveats of the study: Carriers of CMV and the relevant HLA type were discriminated by public TCR beta frequency.

The chain combines TRBV6-1 with TRBJ1-4, with TRBD1 matching 7 bases. The receptor was derived from a human donor in good health (CMV status not recorded). Some clones in this sample may be carry-over from other donors' samples. This material consisted of cultured PBMCs, taken from culture after CMV antigen stimulation. The CDR3 DNA follows: TGTGCCAGCAGGGGGACAGTTGCAACTAATGAAAAACTGTTTTTT. Translated, it gives CASRGTVATNEKLFF.